This T cell receptor (beta chain) was sequenced for a study of CD4 T cells in relation to SARS-CoV-2 and coronaviruses (dated by TCRdb to the early 2020s). Some background on the complete study: In the ViraFEST assay, PBMCs were grown with antigen for nine to eleven days, and TCR beta CDR3s were then sequenced to identify antigen-specific clonal expansions. An HIV-1 Nef peptide pool or a no-peptide culture served as the negative reference condition. Using patient-derived lymphoblastoid cell lines, the shared crossreactive spike epitopes were mapped to their HLA restriction. At the level of individual TCR clonotypes, the study measured memory CD4+ T cell crossreactivity between SARS-CoV-2 spike protein and common cold coronavirus spike proteins. The Adaptive Biotechnologies TCR-sequencing kit was used for samples from a few pre-COVID donors and for the naive versus memory experiments, whereas the other data were Illumina-based. A different, Illumina-based TCR-beta assay was used to sequence expansion assays from other donors in the study.

The library was obtained by the immunoSEQ multiplex PCR assay. The paper's processing steps were these. During preprocessing, nonproductive sequences were discarded, as were any CDR3s that did not begin with C, did not end with F or W, or were shorter than 7 amino acids. Antigen-specific clonotypes were called with the MANAFEST web app, based on expansion relative to reference and other culture wells. A clone was considered positive if significant expansion relative to the reference culture was observed in 2 of 3 replicate wells at an FDR below 0.05. A further requirement for positive clones was significant expansion compared with all other tandem wells, along with an odds ratio above 5. CDR3 homology was measured as pairwise Levenshtein distance, computed with the stringdist R package after trimming three terminal residues from each end. In TCRdb, the immuneACCESS table is reduced to in-frame sequences with V and J assigned. These tables do not hold every clone; where another copy was compared, an unresolved V gene accounts for under half, and the others remain unexplained. V, J and clone size derive from that table, while D and trimming were established from the DNA sequence. The sample includes about 22,000 clones, with around 74% observed a single time. The ten largest account for roughly a sixth of the sample.

The junction carries 14 bases between V and J, which are trimmed by 1 base and 5 bases respectively. The germline V gene sets CDR1 to SGHAT and CDR2 to FQNNGV. The CDR3 numbers 15 residues from cysteine through phenylalanine. Here the CDR3 DNA is all that survives: 45 bases in frame from base 1. Concerning this clone itself: The antigen it recognizes is unknown. The record has no base qualities; no much larger clone is one base away.

CD4+ T cells from unexposed donors were collected before the COVID-19 pandemic (2011-2018). After less than eleven days of culture, CD4+ T cells were isolated with the EasySep CD4+ T cell isolation kit. As cell numbers permitted, CD4+ T cells from unexposed donors were tested for reactivity to SARS-CoV-2 S and N and to four common cold coronavirus spike pools. Approximately 2.1 million PBMCs per well were cultured in IMDM with about 5% human AB serum and approximately 10 IU/ml IL-2. Half of the culture medium was replaced with fresh IL-2-containing medium on days 3 and 7. In general, triplicate replicate wells were used for every peptide culture condition. The leukapheresis product used for the unexposed donors was purchased from a commercial source. PBMCs were isolated from leukapheresis product or whole blood by Ficoll-Paque PLUS gradient centrifugation. PBMCs were either cryopreserved at -140°C or used fresh in the expansion assay. The QIAamp Micro DNA Kit was used to extract genomic DNA from the CD4+ T cells.

The paper as a whole reports these results and caveats: The study was constrained by small numbers of patients and of tested TCRs. Since the crossreactivity analysis centred on spike protein, crossreactivity against other viral proteins was not assessed. Because no donor provided both pre-pandemic and post-infection samples, tracing the source of pre-existing responses was limited. Significantly weaker SARS-CoV-2-driven expansion was shown by crossreactive clones than by monoreactive clones, consistent with antigenic imprinting. Roughly 64% of donors had memory CD4+ clonotypes that crossrecognized SARS-CoV-2 and at least one common cold coronavirus spike.

The receptor comes from a human donor in good health. The sequenced sample was CD4+ T cells from PBMCs, cultured in vitro. The chain couples TRBV11-2 to TRBJ2-5; the D element might be TRBD1 or TRBD2, as each aligns at 5 bases. This receptor carries the CDR3 CASSLVATARETQYF. The DNA sequence is TGTGCCAGCAGCTTAGTAGCGACAGCCCGGGAGACCCAGTACTTC.